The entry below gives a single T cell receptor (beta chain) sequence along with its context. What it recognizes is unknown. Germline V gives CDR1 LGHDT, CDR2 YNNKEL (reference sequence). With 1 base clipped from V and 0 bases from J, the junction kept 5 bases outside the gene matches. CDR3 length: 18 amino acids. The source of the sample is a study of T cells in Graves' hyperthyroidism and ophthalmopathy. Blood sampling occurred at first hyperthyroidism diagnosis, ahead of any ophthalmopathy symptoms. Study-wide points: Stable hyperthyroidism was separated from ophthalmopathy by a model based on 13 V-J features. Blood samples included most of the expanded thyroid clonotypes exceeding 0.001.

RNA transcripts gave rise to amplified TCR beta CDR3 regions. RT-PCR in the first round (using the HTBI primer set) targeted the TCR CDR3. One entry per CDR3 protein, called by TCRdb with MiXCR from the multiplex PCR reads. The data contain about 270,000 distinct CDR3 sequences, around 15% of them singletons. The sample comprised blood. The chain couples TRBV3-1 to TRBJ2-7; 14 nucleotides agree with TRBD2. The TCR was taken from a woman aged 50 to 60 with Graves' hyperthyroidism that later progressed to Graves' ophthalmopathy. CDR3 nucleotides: TGTGCCAGCAGCCAAGCCGGACTAGCGGGAGGCAGCTCCTACGAGCAGTACTTC. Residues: CASSQAGLAGGSSYEQYF.